This T cell receptor (beta chain) was sequenced in a study of blood T cells in healthy people across ages. Sample-barcoded 5' priming and a J-beta primer mix drove a second PCR of about 6 to 12 cycles. TCRdb re-derived calls from the 5' RACE reads in MiXCR, one entry per CDR3 protein. The top ten clones hold around 30% of a sample with hundreds of thousands of distinct CDR3 sequences, around 62% of them seen once. A remark on this clonotype: Its cognate antigen is unknown. The junction does not match germline at one end; this may be a read error.

General study findings and limits: The study lacked donor CMV status, which possibly confounded expanded clonotype changes. A roughly linear age-dependent decrease characterized TCR beta diversity per million T cells. Long-lived donors had more naive CD4+ cells and higher diversity than aged donors.

There are 15 residues in the CDR3. Germline assignment: CDR1 LGHNA and CDR2 YSLEER. This rearrangement joins TRBV4-3 to TRBJ2-7, with 11 bases identical to TRBD2. The sequenced material came from blood. The receptor comes from a young man in good health. The CDR3 DNA reads as TGCGCCAGTAGCCAATCCGGGACTAGCGGTTATGAGCAGTACTTC. Translating it yields CASSQSGTSGYEQYF.